The rows below give T cell receptor beta chains drawn from one sample of a study of CD8 T cells in Susac syndrome. TCRdb used MiXCR to reprocess the immunoSEQ multiplex PCR reads, holding one entry per CDR3 protein. The profile shows 100,000 to 150,000 distinct CDR3 sequences, 90% to 95% of them singletons. Sample: CD4+ T cells from PBMCs. These receptors all stem from a human donor in good health. CDR3s include the opening cysteine and the closing phenylalanine or tryptophan. D genes are given only for firm matches. Part of the rows lack a size; the others show once, few, many or a class for expanded clones.

v_call	clone_size	j_call	d_call	cdr3_nt	cdr3_aa
TRBV2	.	TRBJ2-3	.	TGTGCCAGCAGAGGGGATGCGAATACGCAGTATTTT	CASRGDANTQYF
TRBV3-1	once	TRBJ2-6	.	TGTGCCAGCAGCCAGAAGCAATCCTTAAGCTCTGGGGCCAACGTCCTGACTTTC	CASSQKQSLSSGANVLTF
TRBV29-1	.	TRBJ2-3	TRBD1	TGCAGCGTTGTCGGGACAGTCTTCACAGATACGCAGTATTTT	CSVVGTVFTDTQYF
TRBV7-6	.	TRBJ2-7	.	TGTGCCAGCAGTGGCAGGGGCTACGAGCAGTACTTC	CASSGRGYEQYF
TRBV5-4	.	TRBJ2-2	.	TGTGCCAGCAGCCACGGACGGGACGCGAACACCGGGGAGCTGTTTTTT	CASSHGRDANTGELFF
TRBV7-2	.	TRBJ2-3	.	TGTGCCAGCAGCTTAACACGGACGCACAGCGATACGCAGTATTTT	CASSLTRTHSDTQYF
TRBV24-1	.	TRBJ2-1	TRBD2	TGTGCCACCAGCGATATTGGACTAGCGGGAGTCTATGAGCAGTTCTTC	CATSDIGLAGVYEQFF
TRBV2	.	TRBJ2-7	.	TGTGCCAGCAGCTATTCCGGGACTCCAAGGGCCTACGAGCAGTACTTC	CASSYSGTPRAYEQYF
TRBV5-1	.	TRBJ2-7	.	TGCGCCAGCAGCTTCCGGGACGACCATTACGAGCAGTACTTC	CASSFRDDHYEQYF
TRBV25-1	.	TRBJ2-2	.	TGTGCCAGCAGAGCTCAGGGGAACACCGGGGAGCTGTTTTTT	CASRAQGNTGELFF
TRBV29-1	once	TRBJ2-1	TRBD2	TGCAGCGTTGCCCCTAGCGGGAACAACAATGAGCAGTTCTTC	CSVAPSGNNNEQFF
TRBV30	.	TRBJ2-7	.	TGTGCCTGGAGGTGGGCACACGAGCAGTACTTC	CAWRWAHEQYF
TRBV29-1	.	TRBJ2-7	TRBD1	TGCAGCGTTGGGACAGGGGGCTACGAGCAGTACTTC	CSVGTGGYEQYF
TRBV27	.	TRBJ2-6	.	TGTGCCAGCAGTTCGAGACTCCAACTAGCTGGGGCCAACGTCCTGACTTTC	CASSSRLQLAGANVLTF
TRBV20-1	.	TRBJ2-3	TRBD2	TGCAGTGCGAGGAAGGGGAGGGGCGCAGATACGCAGTATTTT	CSARKGRGADTQYF
TRBV7-9	.	TRBJ2-5	.	TGTGCCAGCAGCTTAGAGGGGGGAGGCAGCCAAGAGACCCAGTACTTC	CASSLEGGGSQETQYF
TRBV7-9	.	TRBJ1-4	TRBD1	TGTGCCAGCAGCTGGGGGACAGGTACAACTAATGAAAAACTGTTTTTT	CASSWGTGTTNEKLFF
TRBV23-1	.	TRBJ2-7	TRBD1	TGCGCCAGCAGTCAACCTGAGGACAGGGTGTCCTTCTACGAGCAGTACTTC	CASSQPEDRVSFYEQYF
TRBV28	.	TRBJ2-2	.	TGTGCCAGCACAAGTGCGGGCACCGGGGAGCTGTTTTTT	CASTSAGTGELFF
TRBV27	.	TRBJ2-7	TRBD2	TGTGCCAGCAGTCCCCGGGCTAGCGGGAGGGGTCCCTACGAGCAGTACTTC	CASSPRASGRGPYEQYF
TRBV6-2/TRBV6-3	.	TRBJ2-1	TRBD2	TGTGCCAGCAGTTTAAGCGGGACCTATGAGCAGTTCTTC	CASSLSGTYEQFF
TRBV19	.	TRBJ1-1	.	TGTGCCAGTAGTAGGGTGGAGAACACTGAAGCTTTCTTT	CASSRVENTEAFF
TRBV19	.	TRBJ2-1	TRBD2	TGTGCCAGTAGTACCGTTAGCGGGAGCCCCTACAATGAGCAGTTCTTC	CASSTVSGSPYNEQFF
TRBV7-2	.	TRBJ2-1	.	TGTGCCAGCAGTTTCTGGGGCTGGGGAGAGACCTACAATGAGCAGTTCTTC	CASSFWGWGETYNEQFF
TRBV5-1	.	TRBJ2-7	TRBD2	TGCGCCAGCAGCTTGGGGGGGACTAGCGGGCCCTTGCAGTACTTC	CASSLGGTSGPLQYF
TRBV2	.	TRBJ1-2	.	TGTGCCACCAAGACAGAAAACTATGGCTACACCTTC	CATKTENYGYTF
TRBV5-1	.	TRBJ2-5	.	TGCGCCAGCAGCTATATGGAAGAGACCCAGTACTTC	CASSYMEETQYF
TRBV19	.	TRBJ2-5	.	TGTGCCAGTAGCCACCCCGCCAGCCAACTGACCCAGTACTTC	CASSHPASQLTQYF
TRBV20-1	once	TRBJ2-1	TRBD2	TGCAGTGCTGCGGCACTAGCGGCCTCCAATGAGCAGTTCTTC	CSAAALAASNEQFF
TRBV12-3/TRBV12-4	few	TRBJ2-2	TRBD1	TGTGCCAGCAGCCTAGGGGGCCTGAACACCGGGGAGCTGTTTTTT	CASSLGGLNTGELFF
TRBV12-3/TRBV12-4	.	TRBJ1-4	.	TGTGCCAGCAGCTTGAGTGAAAAACTGTTTTTT	CASSLSEKLFF
TRBV6-2/TRBV6-3	.	TRBJ1-5	.	TGTGCCAGCAGTTACGCGGCCTCCAATCAGCCCCAGCATTTT	CASSYAASNQPQHF
TRBV5-4	.	TRBJ1-2	.	TGTGCCAGCAGCTTCTGGACGGCACCTAACTATGGCTACACCTTC	CASSFWTAPNYGYTF
TRBV2	.	TRBJ2-5	.	TGTGCCAGCAGGGAAGAGACCCAGTACTTC	CASREETQYF
TRBV27	.	TRBJ2-5	.	TGTGCCAGCAGCATCCAAGGGGACACGACGGAGACCCAGTACTTC	CASSIQGDTTETQYF
TRBV19	.	TRBJ1-1	TRBD1	TGTGCCAGTAGTACCTCGTGGGGACAGATGAACACTGAAGCTTTCTTT	CASSTSWGQMNTEAFF
TRBV7-2	.	TRBJ2-2	.	TGTGCCAGCAGGCAAGGAAGGACCGGGGAGCTGTTTTTT	CASRQGRTGELFF
TRBV6-6	.	TRBJ1-3	.	TGTGCCAGCAGTAATAGAGGCTCTGGAAACACCATATATTTT	CASSNRGSGNTIYF
TRBV29-1	few	TRBJ1-1	TRBD1	TGCAGCGTCACGGGACAGATGAACACTGAAGCTTTCTTT	CSVTGQMNTEAFF
TRBV6-2/TRBV6-3	.	TRBJ2-7	.	TGTGCCAGCAGCAAACCCCCATCCTACGAGCAGTACTTC	CASSKPPSYEQYF
TRBV29-1	.	TRBJ2-7	.	TGCAGCGTCCTTCCACAGGCCCTCCTAGCGCGGGAGCAGTACTTC	CSVLPQALLAREQYF
TRBV6-4	.	TRBJ2-3	.	TGTGCCAGCAGTGACCTCCCGGGGCCCACTTCGAAGCAGTATTTT	CASSDLPGPTSKQYF
TRBV28	.	TRBJ2-7	.	TGTGCCAGCAGTTTGATGGCAGCCCTTTCCTACGAGCAGTACTTC	CASSLMAALSYEQYF
TRBV20-1	.	TRBJ2-4	TRBD2	TGCAGTGCTTATCTAGCGGGAGGAAGCATTCAGTACTTC	CSAYLAGGSIQYF
TRBV18	.	TRBJ2-1	.	TGTGCCAGCTCACCGGTGAGGAGGGAGGTCGTCGTCTTC	CASSPVRREVVVF
TRBV30	.	TRBJ2-3	TRBD2	TGTGCCTGGAGTGTATTTAGCGGGACGACAGATACGCAGTATTTT	CAWSVFSGTTDTQYF
TRBV29-1	few	TRBJ1-2	TRBD1	TGCAGCGTCGGACAGGGTCGCGGCTACACCTTC	CSVGQGRGYTF
TRBV5-6	.	TRBJ2-5	.	TGTGCCAGCAGCTGGGGAGAGACCCAGTACTTC	CASSWGETQYF
TRBV5-5	.	TRBJ2-6	TRBD2	TGTGCCAGCAGCTTGCTAGCGGGAGTTCGTGGGGCCAACGTCCTGACTTTC	CASSLLAGVRGANVLTF
TRBV28	.	TRBJ2-3	TRBD1	TGTGCCAGCAGCCCACCGGGACAGGGTACAGATACGCAGTATTTT	CASSPPGQGTDTQYF
TRBV30	.	TRBJ1-3	.	TGTGCCTGGAGCGACGGACTCTCTGGAAACACCATATATTTT	CAWSDGLSGNTIYF
TRBV7-2	.	TRBJ2-5	TRBD2	TGTGCCAGCAGCTTAGGGACTAGCGGGTACCAAGAGACCCAGTACTTC	CASSLGTSGYQETQYF
TRBV5-6	.	TRBJ2-6	TRBD1	TGTGCCAGCAGCTCATCGACCAGGGGGCTTGGGGCCAACGTCCTGACTTTC	CASSSSTRGLGANVLTF
TRBV28	.	TRBJ2-5	.	TGTGCCAGCAGTCGACGTTTGGGGGAAGAGACCCAGTACTTC	CASSRRLGEETQYF